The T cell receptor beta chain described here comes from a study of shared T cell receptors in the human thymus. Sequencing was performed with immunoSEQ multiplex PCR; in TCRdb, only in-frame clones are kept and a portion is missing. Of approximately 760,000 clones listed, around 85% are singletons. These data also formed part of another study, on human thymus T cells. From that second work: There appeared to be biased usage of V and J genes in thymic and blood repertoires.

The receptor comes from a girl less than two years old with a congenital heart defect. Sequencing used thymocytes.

The CDR3 sequence: CASSPGQESSSYNSPLHF. The CDR3 DNA sequence: TGCGCCAGCAGCCCAGGACAGGAATCGAGCTCCTATAATTCACCCCTCCACTTT. J is TRBJ1-6 and V is TRBV5-1; 7 nucleotides match TRBD1. CDR1 and CDR2 from the germline V gene are SGHRS and YFSETQ. V shed 4 bases and J 0 bases; nucleotides not matched to a gene: 10. This CDR3 comprises 18 residues.